Below, one T cell receptor (beta chain) is given with its context. This clonotype was detected a few times. What this receptor recognizes is not known. No base-level quality is on record; no much larger clone is a single base apart. The data were taken from a study of T cells in Graves' hyperthyroidism and ophthalmopathy (dated by TCRdb to the late 2010s). Turning to the overall study: TCR V-J signatures able to tell the groups apart were searched for in a discovery cohort of 90 to 100 patients, of whom roughly 42 had Graves' ophthalmopathy and roughly 59 had stable Graves' hyperthyroidism. The study also compared thyroid tissue and blood T-cell repertoires from five or six Graves' hyperthyroidism patients. Prospective prediction of ophthalmopathy was tested in an independent validation cohort consisting of 18 to 20 hyperthyroidism patients and some 15 patients who later progressed to ophthalmopathy. The 100 or so discovery patients were divided at random into training and test sets in a 7:3 ratio. The paper reports TCR Vbeta CDR3 sequencing of 130 to 150 peripheral blood samples: fewer than 50 ophthalmopathy, roughly 74 hyperthyroidism and roughly 17 progressor patients. After sampling, hyperthyroidism patients received methimazole starting at 30 mg daily, and ophthalmopathy patients received high-dose intravenous methylprednisolone.

The TCR beta CDR3 regions were amplified from the RNA transcripts. The first round of RT-PCR for the TCR CDR3 was performed with the HTBI primer set and the Qiagen OneStep RT-PCR kit. A second multiplex PCR round built the libraries, followed by size selection and purification. The libraries were sequenced on an Illumina HiSeq2000 using paired-end 100 bp reads. The published analysis was carried out like this. SOAPnuke was used to process the raw data, throwing out any read that contained adapters or uncalled bases, had a mean Phred below 15, or lacked an exact constant-primer or identifier match. COPE v1.2.5 was used to merge high-quality paired reads, and clonotypes were defined as unique nucleotide sequences. MiTCR v1.1 was used to align the clonotypes against IMGT TRBV, TRBD and TRBJ reference segments. The analysis included only V-J combinations with a frequency above 0.0001, which together covered roughly 99% of the repertoires. The TCS score was defined as the ratio of F50 (clonal expansion) to E x V (chaos), calculated using BLOSUM62-based TCRdist between CDR3 peptides within each V-J. Welch's t-statistics and random forest reduced some 510 V-J features to 10 to 15, which were used in a naive Bayes classifier (R e1071). The public reads were run again by TCRdb, first through fastp at Q25 and then through MiXCR, and only productive beta chains were kept. CDR3 protein sequences are deduplicated, and each keeps its most common genes and DNA. Here the V and J calls rest on TCRdb's processing, not on the authors' analysis. Present in this sample are 600,000 or so distinct CDR3 sequences, more than 45% of which were seen just once. About 8.2% of the sample is in the top ten clones.

In the germline V gene, CDR1 corresponds to SNHLY and CDR2 to FYNNEI. Trimming at the junction amounts to 1 base on V and 5 bases on J, and the germline ends lie 11 bases apart. The cysteine opens and the phenylalanine closes a CDR3 of 14 amino acids. Only the CDR3 portion is preserved as DNA: 42 bases, with reading frame beginning at the first base. Here is what the overall study found, with its caveats: Blood samples also contained most of the expanded thyroid clonotypes (frequency above 0.001), which suggests that blood repertoires may reflect thyroid immune responses. During validation, the model predicted progression to ophthalmopathy a median of about 5.9 months ahead of onset, with almost 71% sensitivity and 72.22% specificity. No statistical method was used to fix the sample size in advance, and group allocation was not hidden from the investigators. A model built on a 13 V-J signature distinguished ophthalmopathy from stable hyperthyroidism, reaching 85% to 90% sensitivity and about 81% specificity in cross-validation and 80%/75% in testing.

A patient counted as having stable Graves' hyperthyroidism if no progression to ophthalmopathy occurred over 18 months of follow-up. Hyperthyroidism patients were newly diagnosed, with disease duration under 2 months, and aged 18 to 65 years. Any patient with an uncontrolled infection, another autoimmune disease, pregnancy or lactation was excluded. Diagnoses were based on clinical symptoms, serum thyroxine and TRAb, thyroid ultrasound and orbital computed tomography. Trizol reagent was used to extract total RNA, and RNA quality was then checked on an Agilent 2100 Bioanalyzer. The rearranged segments are TRBV2 and TRBJ2-5; no D gene is confidently identified. The source is a woman aged 18-35 years with Graves' hyperthyroidism. Donor details come from another sample of the same person, matched by shared clones. Sequencing was carried out using peripheral blood or thyroid tissue (not recorded which). The CDR3 protein sequence reads: CASSEVPGKETQYF. Read as DNA, the sequence is TGTGCCAGCAGTGAAGTTCCAGGAAAGGAGACCCAGTACTTC.